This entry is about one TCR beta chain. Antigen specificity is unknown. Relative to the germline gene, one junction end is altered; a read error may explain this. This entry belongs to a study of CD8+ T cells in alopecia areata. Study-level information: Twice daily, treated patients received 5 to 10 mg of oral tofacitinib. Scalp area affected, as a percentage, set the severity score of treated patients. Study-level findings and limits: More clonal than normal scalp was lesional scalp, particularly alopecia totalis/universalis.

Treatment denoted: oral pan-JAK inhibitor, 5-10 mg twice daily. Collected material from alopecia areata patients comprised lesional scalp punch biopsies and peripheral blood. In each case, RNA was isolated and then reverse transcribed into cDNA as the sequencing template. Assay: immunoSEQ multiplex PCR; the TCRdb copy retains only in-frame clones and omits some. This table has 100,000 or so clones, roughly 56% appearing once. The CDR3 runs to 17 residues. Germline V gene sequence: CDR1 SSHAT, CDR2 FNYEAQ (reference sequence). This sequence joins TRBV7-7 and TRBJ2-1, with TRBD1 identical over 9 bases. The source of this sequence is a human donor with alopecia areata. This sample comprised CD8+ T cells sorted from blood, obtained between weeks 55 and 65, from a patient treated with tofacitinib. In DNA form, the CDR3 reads TGTGCTAGCAGTCCATATATTAGGGACAGGGAACCTTTAGAGCAGTTCTTC. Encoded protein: CASSPYIRDREPLEQFF.